A selection of T cell receptor beta chains follows, all from one sample in a study of cytomegalovirus exposure and HLA in healthy donors. Clones were sequenced by immunoSEQ multiplex PCR, and TCRdb holds only the in-frame ones, with some missing. The sample has approximately 100,000 clones; about three quarters are singletons. Sequences were obtained from PBMCs. The receptor set was obtained from a woman aged 18 to 35 in good health and CMV-seropositive. CDR3s include the opening cysteine and the closing phenylalanine or tryptophan. Each record gives: clone size, D gene, V gene, J gene, CDR3 protein, CDR3 DNA. The D gene is left open where the match is weak. Only part of the rows carry a size: once, few, many, or a class if the clone is expanded.

.	.	TRBV25-1	TRBJ2-7	CASSSGTWLGEQYF	TGTGCCAGCAGTTCCGGGACTTGGTTAGGCGAGCAGTACTTC
.	.	TRBV10-3	TRBJ1-3	CAISPGTPSGNTIYF	TGTGCCATCAGCCCCGGGACACCCTCTGGAAACACCATATATTTT
once	.	TRBV19	TRBJ2-7	CASRAGYEQYF	TGTGCCAGTAGGGCTGGCTACGAGCAGTACTTC
.	TRBD2	TRBV19	TRBJ2-1	CASRRLAGGQFNEQFF	TGTGCCAGTAGGAGACTAGCGGGAGGCCAATTCAATGAGCAGTTCTTC
.	TRBD2	TRBV2	TRBJ2-1	CASSALAGALEQFF	TGTGCCAGCAGTGCGCTAGCGGGAGCGCTTGAGCAGTTCTTC
few	TRBD2	TRBV5-1	TRBJ2-1	CASSLAPSGRSYNEQFF	TGCGCCAGCAGCTTGGCCCCTAGCGGGAGATCGTACAATGAGCAGTTCTTC
.	.	TRBV28	TRBJ1-5	CASEGGNQPQHF	TGTGCCAGCGAGGGGGGCAATCAGCCCCAGCATTTT
.	TRBD2	TRBV15	TRBJ2-5	CATSRQRLAVTSETQYF	TGTGCCACCAGCAGACAGAGACTAGCTGTCACCTCAGAGACCCAGTACTTC
.	.	TRBV12-5	TRBJ1-4	CASGLQGSNEKLFF	TGTGCTAGTGGGCTCCAGGGCTCTAATGAAAAACTGTTTTTT
once	TRBD1	TRBV9	TRBJ2-7	CASSVGQGTYEQYF	TGTGCCAGCAGCGTAGGACAGGGGACCTACGAGCAGTACTTC
.	TRBD2	TRBV6-5	TRBJ2-1	CASSPTSGFYNEQFF	TGTGCCAGCAGCCCGACTAGCGGGTTCTACAATGAGCAGTTCTTC
.	.	TRBV27	TRBJ2-3	CASSLRGTQYF	TGTGCCAGCAGCCTTAGAGGAACGCAGTATTTT
.	TRBD2	TRBV7-6	TRBJ2-5	CASSQGSGRARETQYF	TGTGCCAGCAGCCAAGGTAGCGGGAGGGCCCGTGAGACCCAGTACTTC
.	.	TRBV25-1	TRBJ1-4	CASRLGGQLNEKLFF	TGTGCCAGCAGGCTCGGCGGCCAGCTTAATGAAAAACTGTTTTTT
once	TRBD2	TRBV5-1	TRBJ2-5	CASSFWASGVATETQYF	TGCGCCAGCAGCTTCTGGGCTAGCGGGGTAGCCACGGAGACCCAGTACTTC
.	.	TRBV19	TRBJ2-3	CASSAAGRGTDTQYF	TGTGCCAGTAGTGCCGCTGGGAGAGGGACAGATACGCAGTATTTT
.	.	TRBV29-1	TRBJ2-2	CSVEEGGANTGELFF	TGCAGCGTTGAAGAGGGAGGCGCGAACACCGGGGAGCTGTTTTTT
.	.	TRBV9	TRBJ2-2	CASSVDGRNTGELFF	TGTGCCAGCAGCGTAGACGGGAGAAACACCGGGGAGCTGTTTTTT
.	.	TRBV11-2	TRBJ1-5	CASSTNKDQPQHF	TGTGCCAGCAGCACTAATAAGGATCAGCCCCAGCATTTT
.	TRBD1	TRBV15	TRBJ1-5	CATSRDRGSNQPQHF	TGTGCCACCAGCAGGGACAGGGGAAGCAATCAGCCCCAGCATTTT
once	.	TRBV29-1	TRBJ2-7	CSVDSRDEQYF	TGCAGCGTTGATTCCAGGGACGAGCAGTACTTC
.	.	TRBV29-1	TRBJ2-7	CSVDPGLGQQYF	TGCAGCGTTGACCCAGGACTCGGGCAGCAGTACTTC
.	.	TRBV10-2	TRBJ2-1	CASSAEALSYNEQFF	TGCGCCAGCAGTGCGGAAGCGCTCTCCTACAATGAGCAGTTCTTC
.	TRBD1	TRBV7-9	TRBJ2-7	CASSLTVGQGSYEQYF	TGTGCCAGCAGCTTAACTGTCGGACAGGGATCCTACGAGCAGTACTTC
.	TRBD1	TRBV10-1	TRBJ1-5	CASSADRGGGQPQHF	TGCGCCAGCAGTGCGGACAGGGGGGGCGGTCAGCCCCAGCATTTT
few	TRBD1	TRBV2	TRBJ1-2	CASSTGTVDGYTF	TGTGCCAGCAGTACCGGGACAGTCGATGGCTACACCTTC
.	.	TRBV4-1	TRBJ1-5	CASSQGLAYGTNQPQHF	TGCGCCAGCAGCCAGGGACTCGCCTATGGGACCAATCAGCCCCAGCATTTT
.	.	TRBV18	TRBJ2-7	CASSPPMGSGYEQYF	TGTGCCAGCTCACCACCCATGGGTAGCGGCTACGAGCAGTACTTC
.	TRBD1	TRBV29-1	TRBJ2-3	CSAQTGRSYTQYF	TGCAGCGCACAGACAGGGAGAAGTTATACGCAGTATTTT
.	TRBD2	TRBV28	TRBJ2-7	CASIPGTSGRIRSYEQYF	TGTGCCAGCATCCCCGGGACTAGCGGGAGGATTCGTTCCTACGAGCAGTACTTC
.	.	TRBV25-1	TRBJ2-1	CASSEGSMADNEQFF	TGTGCCAGCAGTGAAGGTTCCATGGCGGATAATGAGCAGTTCTTC
.	TRBD2	TRBV29-1	TRBJ2-7	CSVEVLGKALAGAFSYEQYF	TGCAGCGTTGAGGTCCTGGGCAAGGCACTAGCGGGAGCCTTCTCCTACGAGCAGTACTTC
.	TRBD1	TRBV7-8	TRBJ1-2	CASSLGTGVNYGYTF	TGTGCCAGCAGCTTAGGGACAGGGGTAAACTATGGCTACACCTTC
.	.	TRBV9	TRBJ1-1	CASSVVPEMNTEAFF	TGTGCCAGCAGCGTAGTCCCAGAAATGAACACTGAAGCTTTCTTT
.	.	TRBV10-1	TRBJ2-5	CASSDRGVETQYF	TGCGCCAGCAGTGACAGGGGGGTGGAGACCCAGTACTTC
.	.	TRBV10-1	TRBJ1-2	CASSEIGGYGYTF	TGCGCCAGCAGTGAGATCGGCGGTTATGGCTACACCTTC
.	.	TRBV19	TRBJ1-5	CASSIGVEGGQPQHF	TGTGCCAGTAGTATAGGGGTGGAGGGAGGTCAGCCCCAGCATTTT
.	.	TRBV20-1	TRBJ2-3	CSAGHTDTQYF	TGCAGTGCTGGCCACACAGATACGCAGTATTTT
.	.	TRBV6-1	TRBJ2-7	CASRRRLADEQYF	TGTGCCAGCCGCCGACGACTTGCTGACGAGCAGTACTTC
.	.	TRBV30	TRBJ1-5	CAWSEGVAGQPQHF	TGTGCCTGGAGTGAAGGGGTCGCTGGTCAGCCCCAGCATTTT
few	.	TRBV5-4	TRBJ1-4	CASSLGGGRAGEKLFF	TGTGCCAGCAGCTTGGGGGGAGGCAGGGCTGGTGAAAAACTGTTTTTT
.	.	TRBV2	TRBJ1-2	CASSDGGGYTF	TGTGCCAGCAGTGATGGAGGTGGCTACACCTTC
.	TRBD2	TRBV19	TRBJ2-1	CATESGNSYNEQFF	TGTGCCACCGAGAGCGGGAACTCCTACAATGAGCAGTTCTTC
.	.	TRBV6-4	TRBJ2-6	CASSPRGASGANVLTF	TGTGCCAGCAGCCCCAGGGGTGCCTCTGGGGCCAACGTCCTGACTTTC
.	.	TRBV28	TRBJ2-3	CASSHWARPPDTQYF	TGTGCCAGCAGTCACTGGGCGCGACCCCCAGATACGCAGTATTTT
once	.	TRBV18	TRBJ2-3	CASSPWTASTDTQYF	TGTGCCAGCTCACCATGGACAGCTAGCACAGATACGCAGTATTTT
.	TRBD1	TRBV5-1	TRBJ1-2	CASSYGQGYGYTF	TGCGCCAGCAGTTACGGACAGGGCTATGGCTACACCTTC
.	TRBD1	TRBV9	TRBJ2-5	CASSARQGHGETQYF	TGTGCCAGCAGCGCCCGACAGGGTCATGGAGAGACCCAGTACTTC
.	.	TRBV7-6	TRBJ2-1	CASSSEREYEQFF	TGTGCCAGCAGCTCGGAACGGGAGTATGAGCAGTTCTTC
.	.	TRBV6-4	TRBJ2-3	CASSDSREPEDTQYF	TGTGCCAGCAGTGACTCGCGGGAACCGGAGGATACGCAGTATTTT
.	.	TRBV30	TRBJ1-2	CAWSVRGNNGYTF	TGTGCCTGGAGTGTCAGAGGGAACAATGGCTACACCTTC
once	TRBD1	TRBV5-6	TRBJ1-2	CASSLGTGVYGYTF	TGTGCCAGCAGCTTGGGGACAGGGGTTTATGGCTACACCTTC
.	.	TRBV28	TRBJ2-7	CASSTSSYEQYF	TGTGCCAGCAGCACCAGCTCCTACGAGCAGTACTTC
.	.	TRBV7-9	TRBJ2-1	CASSLGRSGDFYEQFF	TGTGCCAGCAGCCTCGGTAGGTCAGGGGATTTTTACGAGCAGTTCTTC
.	TRBD1	TRBV5-4	TRBJ2-7	CASSLAGTGGEQYF	TGTGCCAGCAGCTTGGCCGGGACAGGGGGCGAGCAGTACTTC
.	TRBD2	TRBV4-2	TRBJ2-7	CASSQAWGLAGESPYEQYF	TGTGCCAGCAGCCAAGCCTGGGGACTAGCGGGGGAAAGCCCCTACGAGCAGTACTTC
few	.	TRBV28	TRBJ1-4	CASSSQSGHKNEKLFF	TGTGCCAGCAGTTCCCAAAGCGGCCATAAAAATGAAAAACTGTTTTTT
.	.	TRBV18	TRBJ2-7	CASSPSREPYEQYF	TGTGCCAGCTCACCGAGTCGGGAGCCCTACGAGCAGTACTTC
.	.	TRBV15	TRBJ2-7	CATSGAGKNYEQYF	TGTGCCACCAGCGGGGCAGGGAAGAACTACGAGCAGTACTTC